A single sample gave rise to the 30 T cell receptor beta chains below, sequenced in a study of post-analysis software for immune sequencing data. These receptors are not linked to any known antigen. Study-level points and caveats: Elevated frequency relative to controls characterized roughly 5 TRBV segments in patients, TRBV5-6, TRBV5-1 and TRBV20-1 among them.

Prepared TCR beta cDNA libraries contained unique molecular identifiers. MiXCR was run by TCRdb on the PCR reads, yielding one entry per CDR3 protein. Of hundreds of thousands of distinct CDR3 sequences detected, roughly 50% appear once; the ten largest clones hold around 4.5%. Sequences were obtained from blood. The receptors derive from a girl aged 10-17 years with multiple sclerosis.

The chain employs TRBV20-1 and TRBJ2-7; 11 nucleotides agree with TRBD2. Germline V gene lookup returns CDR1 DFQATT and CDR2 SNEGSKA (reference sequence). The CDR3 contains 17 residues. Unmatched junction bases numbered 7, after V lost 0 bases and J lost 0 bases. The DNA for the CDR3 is TGCAGTGCTAGAGATCTCCAGACTAGCGGGACCTCCTACGAGCAGTACTTC. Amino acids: CSARDLQTSGTSYEQYF.

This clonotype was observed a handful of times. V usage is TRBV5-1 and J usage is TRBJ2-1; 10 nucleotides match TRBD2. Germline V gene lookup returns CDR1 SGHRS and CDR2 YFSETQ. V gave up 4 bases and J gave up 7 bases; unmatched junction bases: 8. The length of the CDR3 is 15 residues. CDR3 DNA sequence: TGCGCCAGCAGCATCGGACTAGCGGCTGGTAATGAGCAGTTCTTC. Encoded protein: CASSIGLAAGNEQFF.

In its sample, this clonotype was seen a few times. CDR3 nucleotides: TGTGCCAGCAGCTTGGGCGCGACGAGCCATGGCTACACCTTC. The encoded protein is CASSLGATSHGYTF. This chain joins TRBV5-5 and TRBJ1-2, with unresolved D. Trimming pared 0 bases from V and 6 bases from J, leaving 12 bases between. Germline loops: CDR1 SGHKS, CDR2 YYEKEE (reference sequence). The CDR3 spans 14 residues. Variable domain in full (rest from reference TRBV5-5 and TRBJ1-2): DAGVTQSPTHLIKTRGQQVTLRCSPISGHKSVSWYQQVLGQGPQFIFQYYEKEERGRGNFPDRFSARQFPNYSSELNVNALLLGDSALYLCASSLGATSHGYTFGSGTRLTVV.

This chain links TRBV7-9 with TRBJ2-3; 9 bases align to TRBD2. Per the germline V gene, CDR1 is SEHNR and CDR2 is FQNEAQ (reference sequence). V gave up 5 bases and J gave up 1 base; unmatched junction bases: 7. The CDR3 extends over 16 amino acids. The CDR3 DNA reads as TGTGCCAGCAGCCGTCGACTAGCGGAGCGCACAGATACGCAGTATTTT. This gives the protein CASSRRLAERTDTQYF. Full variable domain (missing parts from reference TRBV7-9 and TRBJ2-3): DTGVSQNPRHKITKRGQNVTFRCDPISEHNRLYWYRQTLGQGPEFLTYFQNEAQLEKSRLLSDRFSAERPKGSFSTLEIQRTEQGDSAMYLCASSRRLAERTDTQYFGPGTRLTVL.

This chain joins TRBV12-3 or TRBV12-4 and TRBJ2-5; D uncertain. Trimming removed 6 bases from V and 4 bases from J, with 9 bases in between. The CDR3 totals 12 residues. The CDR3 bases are TGTGCCAGCAGAAACAGAAGAGAGACCCAGTACTTC. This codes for CASRNRRETQYF.

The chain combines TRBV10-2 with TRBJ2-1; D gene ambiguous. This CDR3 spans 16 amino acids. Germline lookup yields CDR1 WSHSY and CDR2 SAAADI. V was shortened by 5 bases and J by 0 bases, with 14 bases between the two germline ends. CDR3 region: CASSHSQANSYNEQFF. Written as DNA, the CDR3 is TGCGCCAGCAGTCATTCCCAAGCGAACTCCTACAATGAGCAGTTCTTC.

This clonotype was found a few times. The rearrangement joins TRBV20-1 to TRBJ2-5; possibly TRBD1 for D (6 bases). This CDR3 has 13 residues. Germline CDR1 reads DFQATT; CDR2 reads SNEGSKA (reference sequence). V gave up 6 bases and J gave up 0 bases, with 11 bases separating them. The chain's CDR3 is CSAWDTYQETQYF. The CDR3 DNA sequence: TGCAGTGCATGGGACACGTACCAAGAGACCCAGTACTTC.

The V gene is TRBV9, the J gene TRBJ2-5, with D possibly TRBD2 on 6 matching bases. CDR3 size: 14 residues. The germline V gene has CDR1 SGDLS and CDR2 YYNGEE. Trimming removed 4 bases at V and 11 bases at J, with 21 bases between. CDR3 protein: CASSTGDFGGEQYF. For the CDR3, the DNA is TGTGCCAGCAGCACGGGGGACTTCGGGGGAGAGCAGTACTTC.

The CDR3 loop is CSAREGGLYGYTF. CDR3 nucleotides: TGCAGTGCAAGGGAGGGGGGCCTCTATGGCTACACCTTC. This chain joins TRBV20-1 and TRBJ1-2; possibly TRBD1 for D (6 bases). Looked up from germline, CDR1 is DFQATT and CDR2 is SNEGSKA (reference sequence). Between the trimmed V and J ends, which lost 6 bases and 4 bases, there was a span of 15 bases. The CDR3 is made up of 13 amino acids.

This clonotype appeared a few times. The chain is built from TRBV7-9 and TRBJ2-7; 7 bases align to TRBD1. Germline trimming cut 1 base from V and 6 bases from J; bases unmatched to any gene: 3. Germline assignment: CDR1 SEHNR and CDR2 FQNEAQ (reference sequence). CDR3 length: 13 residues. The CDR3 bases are TGTGCCAGCAGCTTAGACCCAGGGGGCGAGCAGTACTTC. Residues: CASSLDPGGEQYF.

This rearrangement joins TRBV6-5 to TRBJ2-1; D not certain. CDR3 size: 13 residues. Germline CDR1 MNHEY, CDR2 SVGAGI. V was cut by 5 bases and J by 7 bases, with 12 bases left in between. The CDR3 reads CASSRRLENEQFF. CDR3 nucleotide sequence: TGTGCCAGCAGTCGCCGACTGGAAAATGAGCAGTTCTTC.

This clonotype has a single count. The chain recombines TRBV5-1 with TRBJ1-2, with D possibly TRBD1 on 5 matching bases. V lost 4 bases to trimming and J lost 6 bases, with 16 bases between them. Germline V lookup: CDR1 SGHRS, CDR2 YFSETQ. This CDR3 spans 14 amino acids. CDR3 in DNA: TGCGCCAGCAGCCCGGCGGGGCCTGGGAATGGCTACACCTTC. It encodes CASSPAGPGNGYTF.

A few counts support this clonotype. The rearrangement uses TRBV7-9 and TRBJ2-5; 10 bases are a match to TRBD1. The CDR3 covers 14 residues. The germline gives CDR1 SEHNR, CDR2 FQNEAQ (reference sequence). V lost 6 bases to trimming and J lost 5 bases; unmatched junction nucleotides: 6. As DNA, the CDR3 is TGTGCCAGCAGTCGGACAGGGGGAGGGGAGACCCAGTACTTC. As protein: CASSRTGGGETQYF.

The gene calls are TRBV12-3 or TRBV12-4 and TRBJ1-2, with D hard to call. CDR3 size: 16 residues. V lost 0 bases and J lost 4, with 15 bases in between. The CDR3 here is CASSLAHAAGPYGYTF. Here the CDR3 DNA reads TGTGCCAGCAGTTTAGCCCACGCAGCCGGTCCCTATGGCTACACCTTC.

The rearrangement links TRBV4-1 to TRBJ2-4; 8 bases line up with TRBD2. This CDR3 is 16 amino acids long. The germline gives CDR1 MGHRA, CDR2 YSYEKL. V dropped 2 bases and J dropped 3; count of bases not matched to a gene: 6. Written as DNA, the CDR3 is TGCGCCAGCAGCCAATTTCCAGCGGGAGTCAAAAACATTCAGTACTTC. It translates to CASSQFPAGVKNIQYF.

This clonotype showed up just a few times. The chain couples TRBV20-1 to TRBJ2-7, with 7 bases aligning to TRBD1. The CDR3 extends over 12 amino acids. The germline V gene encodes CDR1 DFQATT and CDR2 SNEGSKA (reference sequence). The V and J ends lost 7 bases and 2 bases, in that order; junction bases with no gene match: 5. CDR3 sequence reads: CSVSQGAYEQYF. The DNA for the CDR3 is TGCAGTGTCTCCCAGGGGGCCTACGAGCAGTACTTC.

As DNA, the CDR3 is TGTGCCAGCAGTTACTCCAGACCTAGCACAGATACGCAGTATTTT. This encodes CASSYSRPSTDTQYF. J is TRBJ2-3 and V is TRBV6-5, with D unresolved. Germline V gene sequence: CDR1 MNHEY, CDR2 SVGAGI. V lost 0 bases and J 0 bases, leaving 7 bases between the germline ends. This CDR3 comprises 15 residues.

In DNA form, the CDR3 reads TGCGCCAGCAGCCACAGGGTAGATAGTTACAATGAGCAGTTCTTC. As protein: CASSHRVDSYNEQFF. The chain recombines TRBV5-1 with TRBJ2-1; possible D gene TRBD1, 6 bases. Germline CDR1 SGHRS, CDR2 YFSETQ. The CDR3 extends over 15 amino acids. V lost 4 bases and J 4 bases, leaving 15 bases between the germline ends.

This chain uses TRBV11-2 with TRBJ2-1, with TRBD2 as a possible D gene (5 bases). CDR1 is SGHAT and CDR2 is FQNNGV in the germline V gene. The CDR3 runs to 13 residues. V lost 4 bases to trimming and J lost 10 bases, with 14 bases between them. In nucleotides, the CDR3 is TGTGCCAGCAGCTCTCCTCGGGGTCGGGAGCAGTTCTTC. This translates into CASSSPRGREQFF. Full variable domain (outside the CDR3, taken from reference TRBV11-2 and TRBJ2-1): EAGVAQSPRYKIIEKRQSVAFWCNPISGHATLYWYQQILGQGPKLLIQFQNNGVVDDSQLPKDRFSAERLKGVDSTLKIQPAKLEDSAVYLCASSSPRGREQFFGPGTRLTVL.

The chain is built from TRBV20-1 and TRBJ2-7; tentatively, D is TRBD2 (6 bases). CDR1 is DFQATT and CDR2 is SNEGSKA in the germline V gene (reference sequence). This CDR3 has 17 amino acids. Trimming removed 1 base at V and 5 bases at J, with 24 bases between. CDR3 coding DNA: TGCAGTGCTAGAGGGGTTTCAGCGGGCCTCGGGCAACACGAGCAGTACTTC. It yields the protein CSARGVSAGLGQHEQYF.

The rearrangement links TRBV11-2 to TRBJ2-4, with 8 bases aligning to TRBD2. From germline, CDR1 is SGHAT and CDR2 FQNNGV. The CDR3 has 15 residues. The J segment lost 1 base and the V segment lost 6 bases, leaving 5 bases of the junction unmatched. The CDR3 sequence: CASRQLAAAKNIQYF. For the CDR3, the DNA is TGTGCCAGCAGACAACTAGCGGCCGCCAAAAACATTCAGTACTTC.

DNA of the CDR3: TGTGCCACCAGCAGGGCCAGACAGGGCGTAAAAGAGACCCAGTACTTC. It specifies CATSRARQGVKETQYF. The rearrangement uses TRBV15 and TRBJ2-5; 7 bases line up with TRBD1. In germline, CDR1 is LNHNV, CDR2 YYDKDF (reference sequence). With V trimmed by 3 bases and J by 3 bases, 10 bases remained unmatched. The CDR3 contains 16 residues. The entire variable domain, with the rest obtained from reference TRBV15 and TRBJ2-5, is as follows: DAMVIQNPRYQVTQFGKPVTLSCSQTLNHNVMYWYQQKSSQAPKLLFHYYDKDFNNEADTPDNFQSRRPNTSFCFLDIRSPGLGDTAMYLCATSRARQGVKETQYFGPGTRLLVL.

CDR3 loop: CSVSLGRSGTDTQYF. The CDR3 region has the DNA TGCAGCGTCTCTCTAGGGAGGTCTGGCACAGATACGCAGTATTTT. The rearrangement joins TRBV29-1 to TRBJ2-3; TRBD2 might be the D (6 bases). The V gene lost 6 bases and the J gene lost 1 base, with 17 bases spanning the gap. The germline CDR1 and CDR2 sequences are SQVTM and ANQGSEA. CDR3 size: 15 residues.

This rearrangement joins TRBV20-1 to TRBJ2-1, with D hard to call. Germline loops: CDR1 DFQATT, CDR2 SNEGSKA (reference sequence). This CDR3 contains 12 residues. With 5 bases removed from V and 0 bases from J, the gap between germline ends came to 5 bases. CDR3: CSAPSSYNEQFF. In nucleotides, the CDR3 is TGCAGTGCTCCGAGCTCCTACAATGAGCAGTTCTTC.

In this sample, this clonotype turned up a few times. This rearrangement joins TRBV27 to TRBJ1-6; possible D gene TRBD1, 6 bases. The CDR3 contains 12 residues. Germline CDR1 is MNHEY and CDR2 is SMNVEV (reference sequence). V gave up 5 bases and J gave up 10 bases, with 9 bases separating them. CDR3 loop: CASSVGGSPLHF. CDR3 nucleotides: TGTGCCAGCAGTGTGGGGGGCTCACCCCTCCACTTT.

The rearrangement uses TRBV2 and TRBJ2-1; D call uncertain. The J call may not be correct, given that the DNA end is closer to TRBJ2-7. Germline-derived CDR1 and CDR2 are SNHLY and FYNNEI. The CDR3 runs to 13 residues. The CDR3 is CATSSASYNEQYF. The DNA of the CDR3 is TGTGCCACTTCGAGTGCCTCATACAATGAGCAGTACTTC.

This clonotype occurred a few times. The CDR3 here is CASSFTFSSYEQYF. The CDR3 bases are TGTGCCAGCAGTTTCACATTCTCGAGCTACGAGCAGTACTTC. The gene calls are TRBV27 and TRBJ2-7, with D unclear. CDR3 length: 14 residues. Germline CDR1 reads MNHEY; CDR2 reads SMNVEV (reference sequence). The V end lost 3 bases, the J end lost 3 bases, and 12 bases lay between the germline ends.

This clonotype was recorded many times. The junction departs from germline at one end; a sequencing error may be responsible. The DNA for the CDR3 is TGTGCCAGCAGCTTAGGACCACCCTACGAGCAGTACTTC. Its translation: CASSLGPPYEQYF. The rearrangement links TRBV5-1 to TRBJ2-7; D is uncertain. Germline values: CDR1 SGHRS, CDR2 YFSETQ. This CDR3 has 13 amino acids. Supplemented by reference TRBV5-1 and TRBJ2-7, the full variable domain reads KAGVTQTPRYLIKTRGQQVTLSCSPISGHRSVSWYQQTPGQGLQFLFEYFSETQRNKGNFPGRFSGRQFSNSRSEMNVSTLELGDSALYLCASSLGPPYEQYFGPGTRLTVT.

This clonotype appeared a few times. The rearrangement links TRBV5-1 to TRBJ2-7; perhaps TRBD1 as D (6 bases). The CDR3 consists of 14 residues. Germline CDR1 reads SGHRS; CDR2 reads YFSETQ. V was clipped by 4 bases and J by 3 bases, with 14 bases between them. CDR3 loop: CASSIDRRSYEQYF. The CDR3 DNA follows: TGCGCCAGCAGCATCGACAGGAGAAGCTACGAGCAGTACTTC.

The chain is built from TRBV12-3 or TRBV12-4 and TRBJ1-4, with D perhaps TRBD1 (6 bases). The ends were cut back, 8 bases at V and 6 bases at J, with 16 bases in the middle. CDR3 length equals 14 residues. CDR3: CASDPGGGDEKLFF. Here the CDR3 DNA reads TGTGCCAGCGACCCCGGGGGCGGAGATGAAAAACTGTTTTTT.